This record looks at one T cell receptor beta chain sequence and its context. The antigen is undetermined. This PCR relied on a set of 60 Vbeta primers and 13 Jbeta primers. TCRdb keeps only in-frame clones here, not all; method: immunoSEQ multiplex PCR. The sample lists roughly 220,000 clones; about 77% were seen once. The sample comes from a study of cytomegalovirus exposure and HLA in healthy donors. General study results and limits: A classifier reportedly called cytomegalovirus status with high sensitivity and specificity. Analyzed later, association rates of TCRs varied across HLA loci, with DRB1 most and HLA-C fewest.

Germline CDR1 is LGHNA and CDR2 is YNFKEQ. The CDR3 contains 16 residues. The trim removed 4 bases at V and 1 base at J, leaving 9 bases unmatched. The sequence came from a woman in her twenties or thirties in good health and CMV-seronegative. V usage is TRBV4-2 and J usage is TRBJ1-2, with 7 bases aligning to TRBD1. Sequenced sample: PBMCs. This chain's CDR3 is CASSPPDRSGNYGYTF. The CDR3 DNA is TGTGCCAGCAGCCCCCCGGACAGGTCTGGTAACTATGGCTACACCTTC.